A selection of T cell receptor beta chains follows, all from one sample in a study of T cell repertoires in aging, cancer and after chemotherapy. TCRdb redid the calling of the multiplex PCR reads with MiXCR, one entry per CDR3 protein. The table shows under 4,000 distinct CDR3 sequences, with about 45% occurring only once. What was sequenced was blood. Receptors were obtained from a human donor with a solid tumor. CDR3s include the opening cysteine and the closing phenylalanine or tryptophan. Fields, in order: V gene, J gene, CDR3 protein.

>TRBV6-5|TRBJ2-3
CASSRGTGGYLGTQYF
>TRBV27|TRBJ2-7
CASSLYRGTNEQYF
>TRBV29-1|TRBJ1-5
CSVEVHRNQPQHF
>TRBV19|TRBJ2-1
CASSPGQGGRQFF
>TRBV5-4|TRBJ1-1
CASSLSGQGNTEAFF
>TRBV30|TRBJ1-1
CAWSRAGEAYF
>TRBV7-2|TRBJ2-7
CASSLLTSGRAKQYF
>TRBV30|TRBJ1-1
CAWSINGNTEAFF
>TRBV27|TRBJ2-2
CASRSGANTGELFF
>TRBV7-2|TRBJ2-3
CASSPGLSTDTQYF
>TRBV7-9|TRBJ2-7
CASSLGGLAGRQYF
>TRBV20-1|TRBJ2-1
CSADRVTGNEQFF
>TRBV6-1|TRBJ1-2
CASRDGQTRHYGYTF
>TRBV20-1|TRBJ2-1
CSARVISGNEQFF
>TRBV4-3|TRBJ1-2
CASSQDFGALGYGYTF
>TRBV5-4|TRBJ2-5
CASSDTSAEETQYF
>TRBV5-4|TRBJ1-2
CASSTGGGRSYGYTF
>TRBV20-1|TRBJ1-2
CSARTPGPPRYTF
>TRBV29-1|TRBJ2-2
CSVEDYGTGATGELFF
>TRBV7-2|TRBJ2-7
CASSPPPGTYEQYF
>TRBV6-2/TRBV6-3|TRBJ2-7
CASSYGTGQYTYEQYF
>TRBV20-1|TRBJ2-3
CSARVTGRPDTQYF
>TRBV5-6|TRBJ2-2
CASRTPGQNTGELFF
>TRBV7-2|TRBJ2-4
CASRGDSVHVQYF
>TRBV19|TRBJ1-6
CASMGQGNSPLHF
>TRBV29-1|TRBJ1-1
CSVEEGQGSTEAFF
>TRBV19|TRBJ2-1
CASSSRTSGGLYNEQFF
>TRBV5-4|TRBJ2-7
CASSLEGRGEQYF
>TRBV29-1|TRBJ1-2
CSVERRTGRYGYTF
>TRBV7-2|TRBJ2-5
CASSFIFRSETQYF
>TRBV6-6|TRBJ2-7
CASGTGSYEQYF
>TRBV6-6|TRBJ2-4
CASSPAKNIQYF
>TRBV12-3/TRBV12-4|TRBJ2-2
CASSVQTRTMSGELFF
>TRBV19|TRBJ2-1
CASSIVSGRSIAYNEQFF
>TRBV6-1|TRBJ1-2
CASRVDRFYGYTF
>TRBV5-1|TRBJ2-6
CASSLEASGANVLTF
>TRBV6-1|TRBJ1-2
CASQRGEYGYTF
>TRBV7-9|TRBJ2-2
CATGGLAGTGELFF
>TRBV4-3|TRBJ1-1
CASSQAVRAYTEAFF
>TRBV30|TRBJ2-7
CAWSTRGTYEQYF
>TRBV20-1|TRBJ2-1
CSAFLLARSYNEQFF
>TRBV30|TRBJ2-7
CAWSAFIPGLGPYEQYF
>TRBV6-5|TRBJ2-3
CASSYSGGRGDTQYF
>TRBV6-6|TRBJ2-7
CASSYFLTATGPSYEQYF
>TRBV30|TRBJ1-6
CAWSVVGVPNSPLHF
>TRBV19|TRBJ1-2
CATQGTGFGGYTF
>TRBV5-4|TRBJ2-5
CASSLQLALAGVQETQYF
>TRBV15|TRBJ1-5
CATSRDWGQPQHF
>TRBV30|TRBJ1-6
CAWNLNNSPLHF
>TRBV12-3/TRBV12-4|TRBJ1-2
CASSFRTVNYGYTF
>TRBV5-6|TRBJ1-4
CASSLDRVEKLFF
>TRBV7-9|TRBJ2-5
CASSLRSQETQYF
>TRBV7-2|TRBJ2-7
CASSDRYKQYF
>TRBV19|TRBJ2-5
CASSMLAGIETQYF
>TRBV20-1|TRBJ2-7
CSARDVAFQVDEQYF
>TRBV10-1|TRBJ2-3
CASSERSGGSTDTQYF
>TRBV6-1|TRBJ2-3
CASSEGPWDTQYF